This T cell receptor (beta chain) was recorded in a study of cytomegalovirus exposure and HLA in healthy donors. Primers for the PCR totalled 60 Vbeta and 13 Jbeta. Here immunoSEQ multiplex PCR was the method, and the copy in TCRdb shows in-frame clones only, minus some. The repertoire has 150,000 to 170,000 clones, roughly 83% of them found once; the top ten carry roughly 8%. The CDR3 sequence is 13 residues long. Germline CDR1 reads SGHTS; CDR2 reads YDEGEE. V was pared by 2 bases and J by 13 bases, with 15 bases between. What was sequenced was PBMCs. This chain links TRBV5-8 with TRBJ1-4; D is uncertain. This receptor was obtained from a man younger than 45 in good health and CMV-seropositive. CDR3 amino acids: CASSFRRIEGLFF. CDR3 sequence (DNA): TGTGCCAGCAGCTTCCGGCGGATCGAGGGACTGTTTTTT. The variable domain in full, completed from reference TRBV5-8 and TRBJ1-4, reads EAGVTQSPTHLIKTRGQQATLRCSPISGHTSVYWYQQALGLGLQFLLWYDEGEERNRGNFPPRFSGRQFPNYSSELNVNALELEDSALYLCASSFRRIEGLFFGSGTQLSVL.